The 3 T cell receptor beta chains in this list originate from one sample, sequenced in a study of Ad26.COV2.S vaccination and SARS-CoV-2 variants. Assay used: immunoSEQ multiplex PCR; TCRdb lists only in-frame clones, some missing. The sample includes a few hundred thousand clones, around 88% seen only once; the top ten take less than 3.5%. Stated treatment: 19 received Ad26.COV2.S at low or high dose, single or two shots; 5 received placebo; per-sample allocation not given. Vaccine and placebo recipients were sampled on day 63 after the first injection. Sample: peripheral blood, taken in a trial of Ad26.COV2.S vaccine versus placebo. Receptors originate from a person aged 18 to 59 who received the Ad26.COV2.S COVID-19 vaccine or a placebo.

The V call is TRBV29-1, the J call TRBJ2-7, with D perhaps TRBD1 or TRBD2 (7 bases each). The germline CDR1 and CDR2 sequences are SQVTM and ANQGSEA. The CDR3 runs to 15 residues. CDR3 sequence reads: CALFFGGDSSYEQYF. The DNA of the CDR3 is TGCGCCCTTTTTTTTGGGGGGGACAGTTCCTACGAGCAGTACTTC.

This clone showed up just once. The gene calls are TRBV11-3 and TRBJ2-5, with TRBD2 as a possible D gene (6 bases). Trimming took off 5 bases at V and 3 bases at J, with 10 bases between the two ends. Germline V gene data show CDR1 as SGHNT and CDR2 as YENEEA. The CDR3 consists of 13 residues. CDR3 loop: CASSPGGEETQYF. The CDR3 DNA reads TGTGCCAGCAGCCCAGGAGGGGAAGAGACCCAGTACTTC.

In nucleotides, the CDR3 is TGTGCCAGCAGTCCGAGGGATGATCCTGAAGCTTTCTTT. Protein: CASSPRDDPEAFF. The chain joins TRBV2 to TRBJ1-1; D is ambiguous. Trimming cost V 5 bases and J 6 bases, with 13 bases left between them. CDR1 SNHLY and CDR2 FYNNEI come from the germline V gene. The length of the CDR3 is 13 residues.